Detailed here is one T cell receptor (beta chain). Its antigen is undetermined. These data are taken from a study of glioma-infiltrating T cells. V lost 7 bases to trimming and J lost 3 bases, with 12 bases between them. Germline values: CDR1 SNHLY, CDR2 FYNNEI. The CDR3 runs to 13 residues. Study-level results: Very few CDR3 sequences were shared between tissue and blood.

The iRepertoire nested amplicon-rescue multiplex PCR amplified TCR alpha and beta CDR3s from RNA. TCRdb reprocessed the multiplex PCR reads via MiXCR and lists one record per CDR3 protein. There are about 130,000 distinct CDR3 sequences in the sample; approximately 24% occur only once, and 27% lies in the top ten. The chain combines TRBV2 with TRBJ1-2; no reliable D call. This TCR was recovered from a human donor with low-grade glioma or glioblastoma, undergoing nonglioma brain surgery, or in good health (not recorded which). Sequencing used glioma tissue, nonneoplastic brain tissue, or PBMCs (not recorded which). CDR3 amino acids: CASIVGNYYGYTF. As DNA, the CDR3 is TGTGCCAGCATCGTGGGTAACTACTATGGCTACACCTTC.